Listed here are 30 T cell receptor beta chains from one sample, sequenced in a study of Ad26.COV2.S vaccination and SARS-CoV-2 variants. Profiling relied on immunoSEQ multiplex PCR, and the TCRdb table lists in-frame clones only, not all of them. The data contain hundreds of thousands of clones, around 90% of them singletons. Noted treatment: some 20 received Ad26.COV2.S at low or high dose, single or two shots; about 5 received placebo; per-sample allocation not given. Material that was analyzed had been drawn on day 63 after the first vaccine or placebo injection. The sequenced sample was peripheral blood, obtained in a trial of Ad26.COV2.S vaccine versus placebo. The receptor set was obtained from a person aged 18-65 years who received the Ad26.COV2.S COVID-19 vaccine or a placebo.

The genes are TRBV7-9 and TRBJ2-4; D is unresolved. Germline V gene lookup returns CDR1 SEHNR and CDR2 FQNEAQ (reference sequence). The CDR3 has 14 residues. Trimming took 1 base from V and 8 from J, leaving 12 bases between them. The CDR3 DNA reads TGTGCCAGCAGCTTAGGTGGGGTCGCGGACATTCAGTACTTC. Protein: CASSLGGVADIQYF.

This clone has a single count. The V and J genes are TRBV19 and TRBJ1-5; no reliable D call. The CDR3 covers 18 residues. V lost 0 bases, J lost 2 bases, and 17 bases lay in between. CDR1 is LNHDA and CDR2 is SQIVND in the germline V gene (reference sequence). The CDR3: CASSIEVGGLGGNQPQHF. The CDR3 DNA sequence: TGTGCCAGTAGTATAGAGGTTGGAGGCCTGGGAGGCAATCAGCCCCAGCATTTT.

Here the CDR3 reads CASSPRGVLTAFF. The CDR3 coding sequence is TGTGCCAGCAGCCCTAGGGGAGTATTGACAGCTTTCTTT. The rearrangement uses TRBV27 and TRBJ1-1, with a tentative D call TRBD1 (5 bases). Between the trimmed V and J ends, which lost 6 bases and 10 bases, there was a span of 18 bases. The length of the CDR3 is 13 residues. CDR1 MNHEY and CDR2 SMNVEV come from the germline V gene (reference sequence).

The V and J genes are TRBV4-2 and TRBJ1-2; D perhaps matches TRBD1 (6 bases). V gave up 0 bases and J gave up 0 bases, with 11 bases separating them. The CDR3 runs to 16 residues. CDR1 is LGHNA, CDR2 YNFKEQ, per germline. CDR3 protein: CASSQDKGVANYGYTF. For the CDR3, the DNA is TGTGCCAGCAGCCAAGATAAGGGGGTAGCTAACTATGGCTACACCTTC.

The rearrangement joins TRBV6-6 to TRBJ1-5; D gene uncertain. The CDR3 contains 13 residues. The germline V gene has CDR1 MNHNY and CDR2 SVGAGI (reference sequence). V lost 6 bases, J lost 1 base, and 7 bases lay in between. CDR3 protein: CASRRESNQPQHF. CDR3 in DNA: TGTGCCAGCAGGCGAGAGAGCAATCAGCCCCAGCATTTT.

The chain is built from TRBV12-3 or TRBV12-4 and TRBJ2-1, with a weak D call TRBD2 (5 bases). This CDR3 has 13 amino acids. V lost 7 bases and J 8 bases, leaving 15 bases between the germline ends. CDR3 bases: TGTGCCAGCACCCAGGAGGTGTGGTATGAGCAGTTCTTC. It is translated as CASTQEVWYEQFF.

The chain has TRBV7-9 and TRBJ2-2; 11 positions match TRBD1. There are 16 residues in the CDR3. V dropped 5 bases and J dropped 5; count of bases not matched to a gene: 7. CDR1 and CDR2 (germline): SEHNR, FQNEAQ (reference sequence). CDR3 coding DNA: TGTGCCAGCAGCGCTCCCGGGACAGGGGGAACCGGGGAGCTGTTTTTT. Residues: CASSAPGTGGTGELFF.

This rearrangement joins TRBV5-5 to TRBJ2-7; 9 bases line up with TRBD2. CDR1 and CDR2 from the germline V gene are SGHKS and YYEKEE (reference sequence). CDR3 length: 17 amino acids. V lost 7 bases and J lost 3; bases outside the gene matches: 17. CDR3 sequence reads: CASLYEGLAGINYEQYF. CDR3 DNA: TGTGCCAGCCTATACGAGGGGCTAGCGGGGATAAACTACGAGCAGTACTTC.

In DNA form, the CDR3 reads TGTGCCAGCAGCTTGGGGTTAGCGGGAGACCCCAGAGCGGATACGCAGTATTTT. Protein product: CASSLGLAGDPRADTQYF. This chain connects TRBV5-8 to TRBJ2-3, with TRBD2 matching over 9 bases. Losses at the gene ends were 0 bases for V and 6 bases for J; bases not matched to a gene: 14. CDR3 length equals 18 residues. The germline gives CDR1 SGHTS, CDR2 YDEGEE.

The gene calls are TRBV5-1 and TRBJ2-1; 11 positions match TRBD2. The CDR3 spans 23 residues. Germline V gene sequence: CDR1 SGHRS, CDR2 YFSETQ. With 7 bases clipped from V and 7 bases from J, the junction kept 34 bases outside the gene matches. This CDR3 reads CASRSPPWPGQGLAALVSNEQFF. The CDR3 coding sequence is TGCGCCAGCCGCTCCCCCCCTTGGCCGGGACAGGGACTAGCGGCCCTAGTGTCGAATGAGCAGTTCTTC.

The chain joins TRBV29-1 to TRBJ1-2, with D possibly matching TRBD1 (5 bases). This CDR3 is 11 amino acids long. Deletions cut 7 bases from V and 3 bases from J, with 9 bases between. The germline gives CDR1 SQVTM, CDR2 ANQGSEA. CDR3 in DNA: TGCAGCGGGAGGGACTACTATGGCTACACCTTC. Protein sequence: CSGRDYYGYTF.

In this sample, this clone turned up once. The rearrangement uses TRBV5-6 and TRBJ2-7, with D unresolved. CDR1 is SGHDT and CDR2 is YYEEEE in the germline V gene. Trimming left V 5 bases short and J 5 bases short, with 14 bases between. The CDR3 has 13 residues. CDR3 protein: CASSHAALHEQYF. In DNA form, the CDR3 reads TGTGCCAGCAGTCATGCAGCTCTTCACGAGCAGTACTTC.

The chain links TRBV23-1 to TRBJ2-7; 11 bases fit TRBD1. TRBV23-1 is classed as an ORF, of uncertain function. V shed 2 bases and J 5 bases; nucleotides not matched to a gene: 5. This CDR3 contains 15 residues. The CDR3 loop is CASSQTGTGGHEQYF. CDR3 DNA: TGCGCCAGCAGTCAAACCGGGACAGGGGGGCACGAGCAGTACTTC.

The genes are TRBV21-1 and TRBJ2-2. TRBV21-1 counts as a pseudogene. The CDR3 extends over 17 amino acids. CDR3 loop: CASSKARPLLGTGELFF. In nucleotides, the CDR3 is TGTGCCAGCAGCAAAGCGCGACCGCTTTTGGGCACCGGGGAGCTGTTTTTT.

The V gene is TRBV2, the J gene TRBJ2-7, with D uncertain. CDR1 and CDR2 (germline): SNHLY, FYNNEI. This CDR3 contains 15 residues. Between the trimmed V and J ends, which lost 5 bases and 4 bases, there was a span of 18 bases. CDR3 DNA sequence: TGTGCCAGCAGTCCAAAAGCGTCAGGTCCTTACGAGCAGTACTTC. Its protein is CASSPKASGPYEQYF. Full variable domain (missing parts from reference TRBV2 and TRBJ2-7): EPEVTQTPSHQVTQMGQEVILRCVPISNHLYFYWYRQILGQKVEFLVSFYNNEISEKSEIFDDQFSVERPDGSNFTLKIRSTKLEDSAMYFCASSPKASGPYEQYFGPGTRLTVT.

CDR3 protein: CATSGGTSGGYNEQFF. In DNA, the CDR3 is TGTGCCACCAGTGGCGGGACTAGCGGGGGATACAATGAGCAGTTCTTC. The chain couples TRBV24-1 to TRBJ2-1; 14 positions agree with TRBD2. Germline assignment: CDR1 KGHDR and CDR2 SFDVKD. The CDR3 length is 16 residues. Germline trimming cut 5 bases from V and 4 bases from J; bases unmatched to any gene: 3.

J is TRBJ2-5 and V is TRBV6-2 or TRBV6-3; D might be TRBD1 or TRBD2, each matching 5 bases. Germline assignment: CDR1 MNHEY and CDR2 SVGEGT. Trimming removed 6 bases from V and 5 bases from J, with 13 bases in between. The CDR3 length is 13 residues. CDR3 protein: CASSDGAGETQYF. DNA for the CDR3: TGTGCCAGCAGCGACGGGGCAGGGGAGACCCAGTACTTC.

The V call is TRBV9, the J call TRBJ2-1; TRBD2 aligns across 10 bases. Trimming at V came to 2 bases and at J to 10 bases, leaving 12 bases not matched to a gene. From germline, CDR1 is SGDLS and CDR2 YYNGEE. The CDR3 consists of 16 residues. The CDR3 region has the DNA TGTGCCAGCAGCGTGGGCCCGGGACTAGCGCTTGACGAGCAGTTCTTC. Protein: CASSVGPGLALDEQFF.

The genes are TRBV5-4 and TRBJ2-2; a possible D gene is TRBD1 (6 bases). Per germline, CDR1 SGHNT and CDR2 YYREEE (reference sequence). Trimming pared 0 bases from V and 5 bases from J, leaving 14 bases between. The CDR3 runs to 16 residues. The CDR3 region is CASSLGDKGPTGELFF. DNA for the CDR3: TGTGCCAGCAGCTTGGGGGACAAGGGACCGACCGGGGAGCTGTTTTTT.

This chain connects TRBV10-3 to TRBJ2-2; 9 bases fit TRBD1. The length of the CDR3 is 17 residues. CDR1 and CDR2 from the germline V gene are ENHRY and SYGVKD. The V segment lost 4 bases and the J segment 4 bases; nucleotides outside the gene matches: 10. For the CDR3, the DNA is TGTGCCATCAGTGCCCCCGGGACAGGGAAGATCACCGGGGAGCTGTTTTTT. It yields the protein CAISAPGTGKITGELFF.

The CDR3 protein is CASSYSIQGSSPLHF. CDR3 nucleotides: TGTGCCAGCAGTTACTCGATACAGGGGAGTTCACCCCTCCACTTT. The gene calls are TRBV6-5 and TRBJ1-6, with 7 bases lining up with TRBD1. The CDR3 extends over 15 amino acids. Germline CDR1 reads MNHEY; CDR2 reads SVGAGI. V lost 0 bases, J lost 9 bases, and 5 bases stayed unmatched.

The CDR3 sequence: CASSQGTEGISSYNEQFF. CDR3 DNA sequence: TGTGCCAGCAGCCAAGGGACTGAGGGGATTAGCTCCTACAATGAGCAGTTCTTC. This sequence joins TRBV3-1 (or the pseudogene TRBV3-2) and TRBJ2-1; the D gene could be TRBD1 or TRBD2 (5 bases each). CDR3 length equals 18 residues. Germline V lookup: CDR1 LGHDT, CDR2 YNNKEL (reference sequence). With 1 base removed from V and 0 bases from J, the gap between germline ends came to 16 bases.

The chain links TRBV6-1 to TRBJ2-7; possible D gene TRBD1, 5 bases. Per the germline V gene, CDR1 is MNHNS and CDR2 is SASEGT. CDR3 length: 17 amino acids. V lost 1 base and J lost 3, with 19 bases in between. The CDR3 DNA is TGTGCCAGCAGTGAAGGGTCAGGGTTTTCTTTCGGCTACGAGCAGTACTTC. Encoded protein: CASSEGSGFSFGYEQYF.

CDR3 region: CASRASGSTDTQYF. The CDR3 DNA reads as TGCGCCAGCAGGGCTAGCGGCAGCACAGATACGCAGTATTTT. This rearrangement joins TRBV5-1 to TRBJ2-3, with 7 positions matching TRBD2. Per the germline V gene, CDR1 is SGHRS and CDR2 is YFSETQ. This CDR3 is 14 amino acids long. J lost 0 bases, V lost 5 bases, and 3 bases had no gene match.

V usage is TRBV7-3 and J usage is TRBJ1-6, with D hard to call. The germline V and J ends were trimmed by 1 base and 8 bases, with 6 bases remaining between them. CDR3 length equals 13 residues. From germline, CDR1 is SGHTA and CDR2 FQGTGA. CDR3 in DNA: TGTGCCAGCAGCTTAAACGGGGATTCACCCCTCCACTTT. This codes for CASSLNGDSPLHF.

The CDR3 bases are TGTGCCAGCAGCTTGTCAGGCAATCAGCCCCAGCATTTT. It specifies CASSLSGNQPQHF. The genes are TRBV5-6 and TRBJ1-5; D gene ambiguous. V lost 1 base and J lost 2, with 4 bases in between. The germline V gene has CDR1 SGHDT and CDR2 YYEEEE. CDR3 length: 13 amino acids. The full variable domain, with the rest looked up from reference TRBV5-6 and TRBJ1-5, is DAGVTQSPTHLIKTRGQQVTLRCSPKSGHDTVSWYQQALGQGPQFIFQYYEEEERQRGNFPDRFSGHQFPNYSSELNVNALLLGDSALYLCASSLSGNQPQHFGDGTRLSIL.

This rearrangement joins TRBV6-6 to TRBJ1-6; D might be TRBD1 (5 bases). From germline, CDR1 is MNHNY and CDR2 SVGAGI (reference sequence). V was cut by 0 bases and J by 10 bases, with 16 bases left in between. The CDR3 runs to 16 residues. CDR3 region: CASSYSIGTARSPLHF. As DNA, the CDR3 is TGTGCCAGCAGTTACTCGATTGGGACGGCCAGATCACCCCTCCACTTT.

This clone was seen a few times. The chain's CDR3 is CATSRDQGQPQHF. In nucleotides, the CDR3 is TGTGCCACCAGCAGAGATCAGGGGCAGCCCCAGCATTTT. The chain uses TRBV15 and TRBJ1-5, with D perhaps TRBD1 (6 bases). Trimming cost V 0 bases and J 7 bases, with 7 bases left between them. This CDR3 spans 13 amino acids. Germline loops: CDR1 LNHNV, CDR2 YYDKDF (reference sequence).

The chain has TRBV6-5 and TRBJ1-4, with a possible D match to TRBD1 (6 bases). Germline V gene data show CDR1 as MNHEY and CDR2 as SVGAGI. CDR3 length: 14 amino acids. Between the trimmed V and J ends, which lost 4 bases and 8 bases, there was a span of 14 bases. The CDR3 bases are TGTGCCAGCAGTTCCGACAGGACCTTGGAAAAACTGTTTTTT. It codes for CASSSDRTLEKLFF.

Comment on this clone: Other DNA sequences of this sample code for an identical CDR3. The chain carries TRBV27 and TRBJ2-7, with D perhaps matching TRBD2 (5 bases). V lost 2 bases and J lost 2, with 7 bases in between. This CDR3 has 13 residues. Germline assignment: CDR1 MNHEY and CDR2 SMNVEV (reference sequence). The CDR3, as DNA: TGTGCCAGCAGTTTACGGGGAGCCTACGAGCAGTACTTC. It is translated as CASSLRGAYEQYF.